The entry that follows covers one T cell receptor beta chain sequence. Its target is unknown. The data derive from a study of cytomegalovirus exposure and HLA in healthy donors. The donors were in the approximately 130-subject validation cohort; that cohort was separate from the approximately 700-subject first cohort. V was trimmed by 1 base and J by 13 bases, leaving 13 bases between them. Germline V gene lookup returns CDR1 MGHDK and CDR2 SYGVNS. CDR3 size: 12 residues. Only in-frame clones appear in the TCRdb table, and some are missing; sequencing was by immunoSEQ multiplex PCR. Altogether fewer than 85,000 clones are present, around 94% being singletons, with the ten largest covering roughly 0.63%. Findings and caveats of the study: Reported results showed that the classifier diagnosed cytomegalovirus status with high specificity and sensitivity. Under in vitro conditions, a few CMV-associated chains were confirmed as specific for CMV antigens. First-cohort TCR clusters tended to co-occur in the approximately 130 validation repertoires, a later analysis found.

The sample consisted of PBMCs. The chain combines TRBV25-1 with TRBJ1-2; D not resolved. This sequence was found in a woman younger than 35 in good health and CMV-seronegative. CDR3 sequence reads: CASSEWASSLTF. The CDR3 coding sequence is TGTGCCAGCAGTGAATGGGCCAGTTCCCTCACCTTC.